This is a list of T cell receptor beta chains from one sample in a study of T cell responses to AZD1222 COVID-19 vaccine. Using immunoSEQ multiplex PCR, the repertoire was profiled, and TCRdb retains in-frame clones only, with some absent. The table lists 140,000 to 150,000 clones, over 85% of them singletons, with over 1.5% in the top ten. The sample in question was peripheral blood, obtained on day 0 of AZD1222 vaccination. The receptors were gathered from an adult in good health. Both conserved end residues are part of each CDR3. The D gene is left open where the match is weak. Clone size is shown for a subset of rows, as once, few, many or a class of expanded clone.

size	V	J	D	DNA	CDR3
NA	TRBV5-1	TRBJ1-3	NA	TGCGCCAGCAGCTTGGCAGGGCTCGGAAACACCATATATTTT	CASSLAGLGNTIYF
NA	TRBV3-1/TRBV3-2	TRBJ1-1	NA	TGTGCCAGCAGCCAAGGTAGGGGCACTGAAGCTTTCTTT	CASSQGRGTEAFF
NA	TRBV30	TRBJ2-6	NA	TGTGCCTGGAGTGTATGGGGTTCTGGGGCCAACGTCCTGACTTTC	CAWSVWGSGANVLTF
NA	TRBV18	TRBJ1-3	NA	TGTGCCAGCTCACCCAACGCCTTTCACGGTTCTGGAAACACCATATATTTT	CASSPNAFHGSGNTIYF
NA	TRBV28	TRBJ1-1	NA	TGTGCCAGCAGTTTAATCAAGGCCCGGAGTGAAGCTTTCTTT	CASSLIKARSEAFF
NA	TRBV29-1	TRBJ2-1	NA	TGCAGCGTTGACCACGGGCAGATGGAGCAGTTCTTC	CSVDHGQMEQFF
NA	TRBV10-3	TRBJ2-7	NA	TGTGCCATCAGTGAGTCGGCAGAAATATACGAGCAGTACTTC	CAISESAEIYEQYF
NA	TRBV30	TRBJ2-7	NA	TGTGCCTGGAGTGAAAACAACTACGAGCAGTACTTC	CAWSENNYEQYF
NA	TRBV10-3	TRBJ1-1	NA	TGTGCCATCAGTGCCTGGGGCGGGGGTGCCCTATCGAACACTGAAGCTTTCTTT	CAISAWGGGALSNTEAFF
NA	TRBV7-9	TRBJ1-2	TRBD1	TGTGCCAGCAGCTTAGGCCTTTCGCAGGGGGGGTTTGGAGGCTACACCTTC	CASSLGLSQGGFGGYTF
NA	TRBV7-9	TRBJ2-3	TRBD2	TGTGCCAGCAGCTTCACCCGAGCGGGAGAAGTAAATACGCAGTATTTT	CASSFTRAGEVNTQYF
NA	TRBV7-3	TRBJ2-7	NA	TGTGCCAGCAGCTTGTCCGGACCCTACGAGCAGTACTTC	CASSLSGPYEQYF
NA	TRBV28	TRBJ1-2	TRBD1	TGTGCCAGCAGTAGTACAGGGGGAAATGGCTACACCTTC	CASSSTGGNGYTF
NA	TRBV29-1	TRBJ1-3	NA	TGCAGCGTTATCGATGACGGCCTGAGAAACACCATATATTTT	CSVIDDGLRNTIYF
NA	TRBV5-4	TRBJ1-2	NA	TGTGCCAGCAGCTTGGATCCAGGAATGTATGGCTACACCTTC	CASSLDPGMYGYTF
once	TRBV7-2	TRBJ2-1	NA	TGTGCCAGCAGCTTAAACAGGTTGAGTGAGCAGTTCTTC	CASSLNRLSEQFF
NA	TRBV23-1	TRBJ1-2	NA	TGCGCCAGCACCCCCGCCGGGACAAGCACCTATGGCTACACCTTC	CASTPAGTSTYGYTF
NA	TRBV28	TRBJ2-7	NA	TGTGCCAGCAGGTATGACAGTGCTTCCTACGAGCAGTACTTC	CASRYDSASYEQYF
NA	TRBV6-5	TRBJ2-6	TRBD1	TGTTCCGGGGAGACAGGGCTTTCTGGGGCCAACGTCCTGACTTTC	CSGETGLSGANVLTF
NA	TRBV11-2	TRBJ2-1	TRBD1	TGTGCCAGCAGCTTAGCGCCTGCTTTAGGACAGGGCCCCTACAATGAGCAGTTCTTC	CASSLAPALGQGPYNEQFF
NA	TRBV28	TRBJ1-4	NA	TGTGCCAGCAGCCCCGTTACAGGGACTAATGAAAAACTGTTTTTT	CASSPVTGTNEKLFF
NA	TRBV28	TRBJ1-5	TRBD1	TGTGCCAGCAGTCACAGGGGTAGCAATCAGCCCCAGCATTTT	CASSHRGSNQPQHF
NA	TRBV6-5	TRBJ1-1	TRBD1	TGTGCCAGCAGTTACCGGGGACAGGGGGTCCCTGAAGCTTTCTTT	CASSYRGQGVPEAFF
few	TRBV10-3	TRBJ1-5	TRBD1	TGTGCCATCAGTGAGGGGACAGGGTATCAGCCCCAGCATTTT	CAISEGTGYQPQHF
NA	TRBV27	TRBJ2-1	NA	TGTGCCAGCAGTACTCGCAATGAGCAGTTCTTC	CASSTRNEQFF
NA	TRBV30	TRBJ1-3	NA	TGTGCCTGGAGGACAGGAAACACCATATATTTT	CAWRTGNTIYF
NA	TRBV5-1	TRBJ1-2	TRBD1	TGCGCCAGCGGGGACAGCCAGAACTATGGCTACACCTTC	CASGDSQNYGYTF
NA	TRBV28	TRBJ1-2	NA	TGTGCCAGCAGTTTACGGGGTTCTAACTATGGCTACACCTTC	CASSLRGSNYGYTF
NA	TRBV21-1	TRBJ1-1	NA	TGTGCCAGCAGCGATTTGGACACTGAAGCTTTCTTT	CASSDLDTEAFF
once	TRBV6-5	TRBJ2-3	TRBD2	TGTGCCAGCAGTTACGACGGACTAGCGGACACAGATACGCAGTATTTT	CASSYDGLADTDTQYF
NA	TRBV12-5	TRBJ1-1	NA	TGTGCTAGTGGTTTGGTACATGGAAGGGACCTTATGAACACTGAAGCTTTCTTT	CASGLVHGRDLMNTEAFF
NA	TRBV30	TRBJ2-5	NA	TGTGCCTGGAGCCCCTTGAGGACCCAAGAGACCCAGTACTTC	CAWSPLRTQETQYF
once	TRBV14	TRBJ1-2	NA	TGTGCCAGCAGCCAAGCGGCAGGTGGTATCTATGGCTACACCTTC	CASSQAAGGIYGYTF
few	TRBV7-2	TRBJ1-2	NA	TGTGCCAGCGCAACACCCCGCAGCTATGGCTACACCTTC	CASATPRSYGYTF
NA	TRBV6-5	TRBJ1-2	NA	TGTGCCAGCGTCTCAAGGAGGAGTGGCTACACCTTC	CASVSRRSGYTF
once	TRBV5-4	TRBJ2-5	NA	TGTGCCAGCAGCCCCGACAAAAGGGAGACCCAGTACTTC	CASSPDKRETQYF
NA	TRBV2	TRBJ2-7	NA	TGTGCCAGCAGTTCCCTCTCGGGAAGCTTAGTACCCTACGAGCAGTACTTC	CASSSLSGSLVPYEQYF
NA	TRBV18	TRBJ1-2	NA	TGTGCCAGCTCACCACCTTCCAGGGAGGATGGCTACACCTTC	CASSPPSREDGYTF
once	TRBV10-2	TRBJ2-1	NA	TGCGCCAGCCGCTCCCTTAAGGGGTCCTCCTACAATGAGCAGTTCTTC	CASRSLKGSSYNEQFF
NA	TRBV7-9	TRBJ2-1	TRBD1	TGTGCCAGCAGTCAGGGGGTTGAGCAGTTCTTC	CASSQGVEQFF
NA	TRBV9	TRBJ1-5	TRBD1	TGTGCCAGCAGCGCCGACAGGGACGACCCCCAGCATTTT	CASSADRDDPQHF
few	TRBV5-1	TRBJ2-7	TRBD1	TGCGCCAGCAGCCTTGGTCTTTCCGGGACAGGGGAAGGGGAGCAGTACTTC	CASSLGLSGTGEGEQYF
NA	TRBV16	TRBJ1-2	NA	TGTGCCAGCAGCCGTCTTGAGGACCGCCTATATGGCTACACCTTC	CASSRLEDRLYGYTF
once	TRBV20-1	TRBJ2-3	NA	TGCAGTGCTAGTTATTCGGGCAGGAGCACAGATACGCAGTATTTT	CSASYSGRSTDTQYF
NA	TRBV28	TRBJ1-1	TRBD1	TGTGCCAGCAAGGGGACAGGGGGGACTGAAGCTTTCTTT	CASKGTGGTEAFF
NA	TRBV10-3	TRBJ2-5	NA	TGTGCCATCAGTAGCCGGGACCAAGGGTCAGAGACCCAGTACTTC	CAISSRDQGSETQYF
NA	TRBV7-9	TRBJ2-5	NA	TGTGCCAGCAGCTTGAGCCGAGAGACCCAGTACTTC	CASSLSRETQYF
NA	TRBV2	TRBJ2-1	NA	TGTGCCAGCAGCGCTGGGCCCTACAATGAGCAGTTCTTC	CASSAGPYNEQFF
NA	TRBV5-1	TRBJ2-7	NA	TGCGCCAGCAGCTTAGGACAGTTTCGTACCTACGAGCAGTACTTC	CASSLGQFRTYEQYF
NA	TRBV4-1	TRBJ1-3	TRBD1	TGCGCCAGCAGCCAAGGTCCCGTCCGGGACAGGGGAAGGACCATATATTTT	CASSQGPVRDRGRTIYF
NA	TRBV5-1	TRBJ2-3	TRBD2	TGCGCCAGCAGTCTTAGCGGGGTTAGCACAGATACGCAGTATTTT	CASSLSGVSTDTQYF
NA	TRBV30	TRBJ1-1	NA	TGTGCCTGGAGTTTGGGGATGAACACTGAAGCTTTCTTT	CAWSLGMNTEAFF
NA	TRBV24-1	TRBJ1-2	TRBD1	TGTGCCACCAGTTTACAGGGGCCAGAGTTGTATGGCTACACCTTC	CATSLQGPELYGYTF
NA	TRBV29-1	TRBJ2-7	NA	TGCAGCGTTGAAAAGGACCGGGATAACTACGAGCAGTACTTC	CSVEKDRDNYEQYF
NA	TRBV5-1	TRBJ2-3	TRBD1	TGCGCCAGCAGCTTACACAGGACAGGGGGCTTCGATACGCAGTATTTT	CASSLHRTGGFDTQYF